One sample yielded the 6 T cell receptor beta chains listed below, sequenced in a study of cytomegalovirus exposure and HLA in healthy donors (dated by TCRdb to about 2017). The library was obtained by the immunoSEQ multiplex PCR assay. For the multiplex PCR, a mixture combining 60 forward primers for TCR Vbeta segments and 13 reverse primers for TCR Jbeta segments was used. TCRdb re-hosts the immuneACCESS table, in-frame sequences only. Its copies lack some clones; in the studies checked, an unresolved V gene accounts for under half of them, and the cause for the rest is not known. The table for this sample lists around 160,000 clones; roughly 78% of them were counted only once. About 2.9% of the sample comes from the top ten. Sequencing used PBMCs. Receptors originate from a middle-aged man in good health and CMV-seropositive.

The chain couples TRBV27 to TRBJ2-3, with TRBD2 as a possible D gene (5 bases). Trimming took off 9 bases at V and 0 bases at J, with 13 bases between the two ends. The CDR3 has 14 amino acids. Germline V CDR1 and CDR2: MNHEY, SMNVEV (reference sequence). DNA of the CDR3: TGTGCCAGTTCGGGAATTACTAGCACAGATACGCAGTATTTT. Residues: CASSGITSTDTQYF.

The chain has TRBV6-5 and TRBJ1-5, with 7 bases fitting TRBD1. In germline, CDR1 is MNHEY, CDR2 SVGAGI. V lost 5 bases to trimming and J lost 3 bases; unmatched junction nucleotides: 4. The CDR3 has 14 residues. CDR3 coding DNA: TGTGCCAGCAGTCATGGACAGGTCAATCAGCCCCAGCATTTT. Protein product: CASSHGQVNQPQHF.

The genes are TRBV29-1 and TRBJ1-3, with 7 bases aligning to TRBD1. V was clipped by 0 bases and J by 2 bases; unmatched bases: 7. This CDR3 has 16 residues. Per germline, CDR1 SQVTM and CDR2 ANQGSEA. The CDR3 sequence: CSVEDGPDRAGNTIYF. The DNA for the CDR3 is TGCAGCGTTGAAGACGGACCCGACAGGGCTGGAAACACCATATATTTT.

Notes on this clone: The junction and the germline gene differ at one end; a read error may be behind it. The chain is built from TRBV14 and TRBJ2-7; maybe TRBD1 (6 bases). Germline V CDR1 and CDR2: SGHDN, FVKESK. The CDR3 runs to 20 residues. CDR3 sequence: CASSQGIGTRRREGRGEQYF. CDR3 bases: TGTGCCAGCAGTCAAGGTATAGGGACACGACGACGCGAGGGCCGGGGCGAGCAGTACTTC.

The V gene is TRBV2, the J gene TRBJ1-5; D uncertain. The germline V gene encodes CDR1 SNHLY and CDR2 FYNNEI. The CDR3 sequence is 14 residues long. CDR3 amino acids: CASMGGNRNQPQHF. As DNA, the CDR3 is TGTGCGAGTATGGGAGGCAATCGCAATCAGCCCCAGCATTTT.

The gene calls are TRBV5-6 and TRBJ2-7, with 9 bases matching TRBD1. CDR1 and CDR2 (germline): SGHDT, YYEEEE. J lost 3 bases, V lost 1 base, and 5 bases had no gene match. The CDR3 is made up of 15 amino acids. The CDR3 loop reads CASSLWWTGDYEQYF. As DNA, the CDR3 is TGTGCCAGCAGCTTGTGGTGGACAGGGGACTACGAGCAGTACTTC.